Listed here is a single TCR beta chain. Some clones are missing from TCRdb's copy, which holds only in-frame ones; the method was immunoSEQ multiplex PCR. The sample yields about 110,000 clones, over 75% seen once. The length of the CDR3 is 19 residues. Germline CDR1 and CDR2: MGHRA and YSYEKL. The V segment lost 11 bases and the J segment 1 base; nucleotides outside the gene matches: 21. The data are from a study of blood T cell repertoires in COVID-19. Study-wide context: From T cells, B-cell-depleted T cells, or PBMCs came the material, which was cDNA or gDNA.

The sequence derives from a man between 65 and 85 years old with active or convalescent COVID-19. The sample comprised peripheral blood. J is TRBJ2-3 and V is TRBV4-1, with 10 positions matching TRBD2. The CDR3 DNA is TGCGCCGGACAAAGGGCGGGTAGCGGGAGGATACGGGGCACAGATACGCAGTATTTT. It encodes CAGQRAGSGRIRGTDTQYF.